The next 29 T cell receptor beta chains were all read from a single sample in a study of blood T cells in healthy people across ages. Sample-barcoded 5' priming and a J-beta primer mix drove a second PCR of about 7 to 12 cycles. TCRdb recomputed calls from the 5' RACE reads with MiXCR, one row per CDR3 protein. The profile covers 600,000 to 800,000 distinct CDR3 sequences, with about 50% appearing a single time and approximately 12% taken by the ten largest. Input material: blood. Source of these receptors: a woman of 80 years or more in good health.

The chain has TRBV24-1 and TRBJ2-1; D possibly corresponds to TRBD2 (5 bases). Between the trimmed V and J ends, which lost 3 bases and 6 bases, there was a span of 20 bases. This CDR3 has 17 amino acids. From germline, CDR1 is KGHDR and CDR2 SFDVKD. In DNA, the CDR3 is TGTGCCACCAGTGATCAGACCGGGAACACCGCCGCCAATGAGCAGTTCTTC. Its protein product is CATSDQTGNTAANEQFF.

This clonotype was seen at least ten times. The chain joins TRBV29-1 to TRBJ2-1; TRBD1 matches 8 bases. J gave up 1 base and V 4 bases, and 9 bases lay outside the gene matches. Germline-derived CDR1 and CDR2 are SQVTM and ANQGSEA. The CDR3 runs 16 residues. The CDR3 protein is CSVGGGQGASYNEQFF. CDR3 bases: TGCAGCGTTGGAGGAGGCCAGGGGGCATCCTACAATGAGCAGTTCTTC.

The V gene is TRBV28, the J gene TRBJ2-5, with TRBD2 identical over 9 bases. Germline CDR1 and CDR2: MDHEN and SYDVKM. CDR3 size: 17 residues. J lost 11 bases, V lost 4 bases, and 20 bases had no gene match. CDR3 bases: TGTGCCAGCAGTTCGACTAGCGGTTCCGTTCGAGGCTACGGGCAGTACTTC. It translates to CASSSTSGSVRGYGQYF.

The chain combines TRBV7-9 with TRBJ1-4; 7 bases fit TRBD1. Germline V gene sequence: CDR1 SEHNR, CDR2 FQNEAQ (reference sequence). CDR3 size: 13 residues. V gave up 5 bases and J gave up 9 bases; unmatched junction bases: 6. The chain's CDR3 is CASSLGGQKKLFF. The CDR3 coding sequence is TGTGCCAGCAGCCTAGGGGGACAGAAAAAACTGTTTTTT.

Of note for this clonotype: A clone one base away is much larger, so this may be a read error. The rearrangement uses TRBV7-2 and TRBJ2-5; no clear D. The germline gives CDR1 SGHTA, CDR2 FQGNSA. CDR3 length: 14 amino acids. V was clipped by 3 bases and J by 11 bases, with 19 bases between them. The CDR3 bases are TGTGCCAGCAGCTTGGGCCTCTTACAGAGTGAGCAGTACTTC. Protein: CASSLGLLQSEQYF.

On this clonotype: This sequence may be a read error, since a much larger clone differs from it by one base. The chain uses TRBV11-1 and TRBJ1-2; D is ambiguous. The CDR3 has 13 residues. From germline, CDR1 is SGHAT and CDR2 FQDESV (reference sequence). CDR3 residues: CASSPGPNHGYTF. CDR3 DNA sequence: TGTGCCAGCAGCCCCGGGCCTAACCATGGCTACACCTTC.

This clonotype came up a few times. V and J are TRBV3-1 and TRBJ2-7; 8 positions match TRBD2. CDR3 length: 16 residues. V shed 4 bases and J 3 bases; nucleotides not matched to a gene: 11. The germline V gene encodes CDR1 LGHDT and CDR2 YNNKEL (reference sequence). The CDR3 is CASSPGGGGGNYEQYF. The CDR3 DNA follows: TGTGCCAGCAGCCCCGGGGGGGGCGGGGGAAACTACGAGCAGTACTTC.

This clonotype was counted at least ten times. A single base is all that separates this from a far larger clone, so a read error is likely. The V call is TRBV7-9, the J call TRBJ2-1, with 10 bases aligning to TRBD2. V was clipped by 0 bases and J by 2 bases; unmatched bases: 1. This CDR3 is built from 16 residues. Germline assignment: CDR1 SEHNR and CDR2 FQNEAQ (reference sequence). DNA for the CDR3: TGTGCCAGCAGCTTAGCCCTAGCGGGAGCCTACAATGAGCAGTTCTTC. Residues: CASSLALAGAYNEQFF.

The chain is built from TRBV5-1 and TRBJ1-1; perhaps TRBD1 as D (6 bases). Germline V lookup: CDR1 SGHRS, CDR2 YFSETQ. The ends were cut back, 3 bases at V and 6 bases at J, with 12 bases in the middle. This CDR3 has 13 amino acids. The CDR3 here is CASSWAAGAEAFF. The CDR3 DNA follows: TGCGCCAGCAGCTGGGCCGCAGGGGCTGAAGCTTTCTTT.

This clonotype was observed many times. The chain joins TRBV29-1 to TRBJ2-7; the match to TRBD2 covers 9 bases. Germline values: CDR1 SQVTM, CDR2 ANQGSEA. The trim removed 4 bases at V and 4 bases at J, leaving 8 bases unmatched. This CDR3 region has 14 residues. CDR3 DNA sequence: TGCAGCGTTGGACGGCGGGAGGGCCGATACGAGCAGTACTTC. Protein sequence: CSVGRREGRYEQYF.

This clonotype was seen a few times. The rearrangement uses TRBV18 and TRBJ2-1; TRBD1 agrees at 7 bases. J was trimmed by 3 bases and V by 5 bases; bases with no gene match: 16. Per the germline V gene, CDR1 is KGHSH and CDR2 is LQKENI. The CDR3 is 18 amino acids. CDR3 sequence reads: CASSIDSTRGRIYNEQFF. The DNA for the CDR3 is TGTGCCAGCTCAATTGATTCGACGAGGGGGCGAATCTACAATGAGCAGTTCTTC.

A remark on this clonotype: This clone may be a read error of a much larger clone one base away. The chain combines TRBV14 with TRBJ2-1; 11 bases are a match to TRBD2. The V segment lost 5 bases and the J segment 5 bases; nucleotides outside the gene matches: 5. Looked up from germline, CDR1 is SGHDN and CDR2 is FVKESK. This CDR3 is built from 15 residues. The DNA of the CDR3 is TGTGCCAGCAGCGAGGGGACTAGCGGCCACAATGAGCAGTTCTTC. This codes for CASSEGTSGHNEQFF.

This chain uses TRBV7-9 with TRBJ2-1, with 15 bases identical to TRBD2. Germline CDR1 is SEHNR and CDR2 is FQNEAQ (reference sequence). This CDR3 spans 15 amino acids. V lost 0 bases, J lost 11 bases, and 2 bases stayed unmatched. As DNA, the CDR3 is TGTGCCAGCAGCTTAGCCGGGACTAGCGGGAGGAAGCAGTTCTTC. It encodes CASSLAGTSGRKQFF.

This clonotype was picked up many times. CDR3 coding DNA: TGTGCCAGCAGACGAGGGGGGAGCTCCTACAATGAGCAGTTCTTC. It encodes CASRRGGSSYNEQFF. This chain connects TRBV6-5 to TRBJ2-1; the D call may be TRBD1 or TRBD2 (6 bases each). Trimming removed 6 bases from V and 0 bases from J, with 12 bases in between. Germline-derived CDR1 and CDR2 are MNHEY and SVGAGI. The length of the CDR3 is 15 residues.

This clonotype has only one observation. This may be a read error: a much more frequent sequence differs by one nucleotide. The chain recombines TRBV20-1 with TRBJ2-3; a weak D match, TRBD2 (6 bases). CDR3 length equals 16 residues. Trimming cost V 0 bases and J 0 bases, with 13 bases left between them. Germline CDR1 is DFQATT and CDR2 is SNEGSKA (reference sequence). The chain's CDR3 is CSARDPRGVSTDTQYF. The CDR3 DNA is TGCAGTGCTAGAGATCCGCGGGGCGTTAGCACAGATACGCAGTATTTT.

This clonotype was seen a few times. The gene calls are TRBV3-1 and TRBJ2-2, with D unresolved. CDR1 LGHDT and CDR2 YNNKEL come from the germline V gene (reference sequence). This CDR3 is built from 14 residues. Trimming removed 6 bases at V and 0 bases at J, with 8 bases between. CDR3 sequence reads: CASSSTTNTGELFF. The CDR3 DNA reads as TGTGCCAGCAGTTCCACGACGAACACCGGGGAGCTGTTTTTT. Full variable domain (rest looked up from reference TRBV3-1 and TRBJ2-2): DTAVSQTPKYLVTQMGNDKSIKCEQNLGHDTMYWYKQDSKKFLKIMFSYNNKELIINETVPNRFSPKSPDKAHLNLHINSLELGDSAVYFCASSSTTNTGELFFGEGSRLTVL.

This clonotype rates as medium-sized. The rearrangement links TRBV6-6 to TRBJ2-4; the D is unclear. Germline CDR1 reads MNHNY; CDR2 reads SVGAGI (reference sequence). The CDR3 has 13 amino acids. V lost 6 bases and J lost 6, with 12 bases in between. The CDR3 sequence: CASSPGRINIQYF. In DNA, the CDR3 is TGTGCCAGCAGCCCGGGCAGGATAAACATTCAGTACTTC.

This clonotype was found a few times. The chain carries TRBV27 and TRBJ2-2, with 7 nucleotides matching TRBD1. J was trimmed by 4 bases and V by 6 bases; bases with no gene match: 8. The CDR3 sequence is 15 residues long. Germline CDR1 reads MNHEY; CDR2 reads SMNVEV (reference sequence). The CDR3 DNA is TGTGCCAGCAGCAAAGGGGGCTTGGGCACCGGGGAGCTGTTTTTT. Its protein product is CASSKGGLGTGELFF.

The chain recombines TRBV5-1 with TRBJ2-1, with 7 bases lining up with TRBD1. CDR1 and CDR2 from the germline V gene are SGHRS and YFSETQ. V was pared by 2 bases and J by 7 bases, with 6 bases of the junction left unmatched. The CDR3 is made up of 14 amino acids. The CDR3 DNA reads TGCGCCAGCAGCTTACAGGGGTGGCTTAATGAGCAGTTCTTC. Its translation: CASSLQGWLNEQFF.

The J gene is TRBJ2-2, the V gene TRBV28, with D uncertain. The ends were cut back, 5 bases at V and 6 bases at J, with 10 bases in the middle. Germline V CDR1 and CDR2: MDHEN, SYDVKM. The CDR3 is 13 residues long. CDR3 sequence: CASSAVWAGELFF. CDR3 DNA: TGTGCCAGCAGTGCGGTGTGGGCCGGGGAGCTGTTTTTT. Drawing the rest from reference TRBV28 and TRBJ2-2, the complete variable domain is DVKVTQSSRYLVKRTGEKVFLECVQDMDHENMFWYRQDPGLGLRLIYFSYDVKMKEKGDIPEGYSVSREKKERFSLILESASTNQTSMYLCASSAVWAGELFFGEGSRLTVL.

The chain has TRBV6-5 and TRBJ2-5; 9 bases match TRBD2. The CDR3 is 15 amino acids. V lost 4 bases, J lost 11 bases, and 14 bases stayed unmatched. CDR1 and CDR2 from the germline V gene are MNHEY and SVGAGI. The CDR3 nucleotides read TGTGCCAGCAGTTCAGCGGGGGGCGTGGGCAATGAGCAGTACTTC. Protein: CASSSAGGVGNEQYF.

Note on this clonotype: A much larger clonotype is one base distant, so this may be a read error. This chain uses TRBV27 with TRBJ1-5, with D perhaps matching TRBD1 (6 bases). V was clipped by 4 bases and J by 2 bases, with 12 bases between them. The germline V gene has CDR1 MNHEY and CDR2 SMNVEV (reference sequence). This CDR3 contains 15 residues. The DNA for the CDR3 is TGTGCCAGCAGTTCCGACAGGTGGGGCAATCAGCCCCAGCATTTT. Its protein product is CASSSDRWGNQPQHF.

This chain uses TRBV20-1 with TRBJ2-7, with TRBD1 as a possible D gene (6 bases). The DNA end is more similar to TRBJ2-5, so the J call may be wrong. This CDR3 is built from 12 residues. From germline, CDR1 is DFQATT and CDR2 SNEGSKA (reference sequence). CDR3 region: CSAAGDQETQYF. In DNA form, the CDR3 reads TGCAGTGCTGCAGGGGACCAAGAGACCCAGTACTTC.

This clonotype was detected many times. One end of the junction is discordant with germline, which a read error may explain. The J gene is TRBJ2-3, the V gene TRBV28; TRBD2 matches 8 bases. CDR1 is MDHEN and CDR2 is SYDVKM in the germline V gene. The CDR3 loop spans 13 amino acids. CDR3 in DNA: TGCGCCAGCAGCTCCGGGGGGGCAGATACGCAGTATTTT. This encodes CASSSGGADTQYF.

Remarks on this clonotype: A much larger clone differs by one base, so this may be a read error. The chain recombines TRBV12-3 or TRBV12-4 with TRBJ2-5; 7 nucleotides match TRBD1. The CDR3 runs 13 residues. V dropped 7 bases and J dropped 5; count of bases not matched to a gene: 7. The CDR3 DNA sequence: TGTGCCAGCATTTCGACAGGGCTCGAGACCCAGTACTTC. Encoded protein: CASISTGLETQYF.

The chain has TRBV29-1 and TRBJ2-5, with 8 bases fitting TRBD2. Per germline, CDR1 SQVTM and CDR2 ANQGSEA. This CDR3 region has 13 residues. V lost 4 bases and J lost 1; bases outside the gene matches: 2. CDR3: CSVVAGSQETQYF. The CDR3 coding sequence is TGCAGCGTTGTAGCGGGGAGCCAAGAGACCCAGTACTTC.

This clonotype was seen at least ten times. This chain connects TRBV29-1 to TRBJ2-1; no clear D. The CDR3 has 12 amino acids. Trimming removed 7 bases at V and 6 bases at J, with 13 bases between. The germline gives CDR1 SQVTM, CDR2 ANQGSEA. The DNA for the CDR3 is TGCAGCGAAGGGTCGGGCCCCAATGAGCAGTTCTTC. This gives the protein CSEGSGPNEQFF.

There are many counts of this clonotype. The J gene is TRBJ1-4, the V gene TRBV16; D remains unclear. The V and J ends lost 4 bases and 5 bases respectively, with 14 bases between them. Per germline, CDR1 KGHSY and CDR2 FQNENV. The CDR3 extends over 15 amino acids. This CDR3 is CASSPFSGENEKLFF. The CDR3 nucleotides are TGTGCCAGCAGCCCCTTTTCCGGGGAAAATGAAAAACTGTTTTTT.

This clonotype was counted a few times. DNA of the CDR3: TGTGCCAGCCGCGTGGCGGGAGGAGGAACCGGGGAGCTGTTTTTT. Protein product: CASRVAGGGTGELFF. V usage is TRBV3-1 and J usage is TRBJ2-2; 8 bases fit TRBD2. J gave up 5 bases and V 8 bases, and 10 bases lay outside the gene matches. This CDR3 contains 15 residues. Germline CDR1 is LGHDT and CDR2 is YNNKEL (reference sequence).